The 27 T cell receptor beta chains listed next were all sequenced from one sample in a study of cytomegalovirus exposure and HLA in healthy donors. PCR was performed using 60 Vbeta and 13 Jbeta primers. Profiled with immunoSEQ multiplex PCR; TCRdb holds only in-frame clones, not every one. The sample carries about 120,000 clones, 65% to 85% recorded once. Sequencing input: PBMCs. These receptors were taken from a young man in good health and CMV-seropositive.

The table lists this clone with a few counts. J is TRBJ1-2 and V is TRBV29-1; TRBD1 matches 11 bases. Germline CDR1 reads SQVTM; CDR2 reads ANQGSEA. This CDR3 spans 14 amino acids. V was pared by 7 bases and J by 2 bases, with 6 bases of the junction left unmatched. The CDR3: CSDRDRGGNYGYTF. In nucleotides, the CDR3 is TGCAGCGACCGGGACAGGGGGGGAAACTATGGCTACACCTTC.

This chain joins TRBV7-9 and TRBJ2-5; 11 bases align to TRBD2. V trimming: 5 bases; J trimming: 4 bases; junction bases outside the gene matches: 3. The CDR3 totals 14 residues. Germline V gene lookup returns CDR1 SEHNR and CDR2 FQNEAQ (reference sequence). The CDR3 sequence is CASSLGTSGETQYF. The CDR3 nucleotides are TGTGCCAGCAGCCTCGGGACTAGCGGAGAGACCCAGTACTTC.

The rearrangement uses TRBV15 and TRBJ2-7; TRBD1 matches at 9 bases. From germline, CDR1 is LNHNV and CDR2 YYDKDF (reference sequence). This CDR3 has 14 residues. V shed 5 bases and J 3 bases; nucleotides not matched to a gene: 5. The CDR3 DNA follows: TGTGCCACCAGCGACCCGACAGGGGGCTACGAGCAGTACTTC. Translation: CATSDPTGGYEQYF.

As concerns this clone: In the same sample, other DNA sequences code for this CDR3. The chain carries TRBV30 and TRBJ2-7, with 7 nucleotides matching TRBD2. V shed 0 bases, J shed 0 bases, and the junction held 2 bases outside the gene matches. The CDR3 is 14 amino acids. Germline V gene lookup returns CDR1 GTSNPN and CDR2 SVGIG (reference sequence). CDR3 in amino acids: CAWSVGGSSYEQYF. CDR3 coding DNA: TGTGCCTGGAGTGTCGGGGGGAGCTCCTACGAGCAGTACTTC.

The gene calls are TRBV19 and TRBJ2-3; 7 bases are a match to TRBD2. This CDR3 is 16 amino acids long. Germline V lookup: CDR1 LNHDA, CDR2 SQIVND (reference sequence). V shed 3 bases and J 1 base; nucleotides not matched to a gene: 7. CDR3 bases: TGTGCCAGTAGTATCGGTTTGAGCGGGGGCACAGATACGCAGTATTTT. This gives the protein CASSIGLSGGTDTQYF.

CDR3 protein: CASSEFGAKNEAFF. The CDR3 region has the DNA TGTGCCAGCAGTGAATTTGGAGCCAAAAATGAAGCTTTCTTT. The V call is TRBV25-1, the J call TRBJ1-1; D gene uncertain. V gave up 1 base and J gave up 7 bases, with 13 bases separating them. The CDR3 is made up of 14 amino acids. Germline assignment: CDR1 MGHDK and CDR2 SYGVNS.

This chain connects TRBV4-1 to TRBJ2-3; 7 positions agree with TRBD2. J lost 3 bases, V lost 3 bases, and 15 bases had no gene match. Germline assignment: CDR1 MGHRA and CDR2 YSYEKL. The CDR3 is 18 amino acids. The DNA for the CDR3 is TGCGCCAGCAGCCACAGGGCCCGGACCGGGGGGTGGACAGATACGCAGTATTTT. Protein product: CASSHRARTGGWTDTQYF.

This clone has just a few counts. The chain recombines TRBV5-1 with TRBJ1-2, with TRBD1 identical over 7 bases. Per germline, CDR1 SGHRS and CDR2 YFSETQ. The CDR3 totals 16 residues. The J segment lost 4 bases and the V segment lost 4 bases, leaving 13 bases of the junction unmatched. CDR3: CASSQGDRALLYGYTF. CDR3 nucleotide sequence: TGCGCCAGCAGCCAAGGAGACAGGGCTCTTCTCTATGGCTACACCTTC. The whole variable domain, remainder taken from reference TRBV5-1 and TRBJ1-2, is KAGVTQTPRYLIKTRGQQVTLSCSPISGHRSVSWYQQTPGQGLQFLFEYFSETQRNKGNFPGRFSGRQFSNSRSEMNVSTLELGDSALYLCASSQGDRALLYGYTFGSGTRLTVV.

V and J are TRBV19 and TRBJ1-5; the D is unclear. CDR3 length: 17 amino acids. With 5 bases removed from V and 0 bases from J, the gap between germline ends came to 17 bases. Germline V gene data show CDR1 as LNHDA and CDR2 as SQIVND (reference sequence). The CDR3 protein is CASSPLGPKDSNQPQHF. In DNA form, the CDR3 reads TGTGCCAGTAGTCCACTAGGGCCTAAGGATAGCAATCAGCCCCAGCATTTT.

V usage is TRBV6-1 and J usage is TRBJ2-1; D might be TRBD2 (5 bases). Trimming shortened V by 7 bases and J by 6 bases, and 13 bases separated the two germline ends. The CDR3 contains 13 residues. The V gene's germline CDR1 is MNHNS and CDR2 SASEGT. The CDR3 nucleotides read TGTGCCAGCAATAAAGTCCGGGGCAATGAGCAGTTCTTC. It yields the protein CASNKVRGNEQFF.

The rearrangement links TRBV4-1 to TRBJ2-7; TRBD2 aligns across 14 bases. V was clipped by 0 bases and J by 4 bases; unmatched bases: 8. This CDR3 contains 18 residues. CDR1 is MGHRA, CDR2 YSYEKL, per germline. The CDR3, as DNA: TGCGCCAGCAGCCAAGATTGGTTGGGACTAGCGGGGGTATACGAGCAGTACTTC. It specifies CASSQDWLGLAGVYEQYF.

This chain joins TRBV18 and TRBJ2-7; D is unclear. Trimming cost V 2 bases and J 2 bases, with 13 bases left between them. Germline CDR1 and CDR2: KGHSH and LQKENI. The CDR3 contains 15 residues. The CDR3 nucleotides read TGTGCCAGCTCACCAGAGTTTAGAGAACCCTACGAGCAGTACTTC. Translation gives CASSPEFREPYEQYF.

The chain carries TRBV19 and TRBJ1-2, with 9 bases identical to TRBD1. The CDR3 is 13 amino acids. Germline V gives CDR1 LNHDA, CDR2 SQIVND (reference sequence). For the CDR3, the DNA is TGTGTCACATCCCCGGGACAGGGATACGGCTACACCTTC. Amino acids: CVTSPGQGYGYTF. Using reference TRBV19 and TRBJ1-2 for the parts outside the CDR3, the full variable domain is DGGITQSPKYLFRKEGQNVTLSCEQNLNHDAMYWYRQDPGQGLRLIYYSQIVNDFQKGDIAEGYSVSREKKESFPLTVTSAQKNPTAFYLCVTSPGQGYGYTFGSGTRLTVV.

V gene TRBV7-6 combines with J gene TRBJ2-5, with 10 bases identical to TRBD2. J was trimmed by 11 bases and V by 5 bases; bases with no gene match: 11. Germline V lookup: CDR1 SGHVS, CDR2 FNYEAQ. This CDR3 is 14 amino acids long. The CDR3 reads CASSQVVAGGEQYF. Written as DNA, the CDR3 is TGTGCCAGCAGCCAGGTGGTAGCGGGGGGAGAGCAGTACTTC.

To note about this clone: The junction departs from the called germline gene at one end, perhaps through a read error. The CDR3 DNA follows: TGTGCCAGCAGTTTAGCCCAATACTATGGCTACACCTTC. Translated: CASSLAQYYGYTF. The chain joins TRBV11-2 to TRBJ1-2, with D hard to call. The germline V gene encodes CDR1 SGHAT and CDR2 FQNNGV. The length of the CDR3 is 13 residues.

The J gene is TRBJ2-7, the V gene TRBV7-9, with D maybe TRBD2 (5 bases). The germline gives CDR1 SEHNR, CDR2 FQNEAQ (reference sequence). V gave up 5 bases and J gave up 4 bases, with 15 bases separating them. This CDR3 is 14 amino acids long. This chain's CDR3 is CASSGSEVKYEQYF. The CDR3 DNA sequence: TGTGCCAGCAGCGGTAGCGAAGTTAAGTACGAGCAGTACTTC.

The chain has TRBV5-8 and TRBJ1-2, with D uncertain. Trimming stripped 0 bases from V and 2 bases from J, with 11 bases between. CDR1 is SGHTS and CDR2 is YDEGEE in the germline V gene. The CDR3 has 15 residues. DNA of the CDR3: TGTGCCAGCAGCTTGGATTCCCAGTCAAACTATGGCTACACCTTC. Translating it yields CASSLDSQSNYGYTF.

V usage is TRBV7-9 and J usage is TRBJ2-2, with TRBD1 identical over 7 bases. J lost 1 base, V lost 5 bases, and 7 bases had no gene match. CDR3 length equals 16 residues. Germline V gene lookup returns CDR1 SEHNR and CDR2 FQNEAQ (reference sequence). The CDR3 coding sequence is TGTGCCAGCAGCCCAGACCAGGGGGTGAACACCGGGGAGCTGTTTTTT. Its protein product is CASSPDQGVNTGELFF.

In this sample, this clone turned up once. The V gene is TRBV30, the J gene TRBJ2-3; unclear D gene. Per germline, CDR1 GTSNPN and CDR2 SVGIG (reference sequence). The CDR3 runs to 11 residues. The V and J ends lost 5 bases and 4 bases respectively, with 7 bases between them. CDR3 loop: CAWGLADTQYF. The CDR3 coding sequence is TGTGCCTGGGGTCTAGCAGATACGCAGTATTTT.

In its sample, this clone was seen a few times. CDR3 sequence reads: CASSQTRDPTDSPLHF. The CDR3 DNA is TGCGCCAGCAGCCAGACAAGAGATCCAACAGATTCACCCCTCCACTTT. V gene TRBV4-1 combines with J gene TRBJ1-6; D is unresolved. The V end lost 3 bases, the J end lost 8 bases, and 17 bases lay between the germline ends. This CDR3 has 16 residues. Germline assignment: CDR1 MGHRA and CDR2 YSYEKL.

The V and J genes are TRBV21-1 and TRBJ1-6. TRBV21-1 is recorded as a pseudogene. The CDR3 is 17 amino acids. Here the CDR3 DNA reads TGTGCCAGCAGCAAAAGGCGGGCCAACAGTTATAATTCACCCCTCCACTTT. This translates into CASSKRRANSYNSPLHF.

Only a few counts were recorded for this clone. The CDR3 bases are TGTGCCAGCAGCTTGGTAAGGGGGCTCGTTGGGGAGACCCAGTACTTC. As protein: CASSLVRGLVGETQYF. The rearrangement links TRBV5-6 to TRBJ2-5; 7 bases fit TRBD1. The CDR3 has 16 amino acids. J was trimmed by 5 bases and V by 0 bases; bases with no gene match: 10. CDR1 is SGHDT and CDR2 is YYEEEE in the germline V gene.

This clone was counted between two and nine times. This chain connects TRBV4-3 to TRBJ1-6; a weak D match, TRBD1 (5 bases). The CDR3 loop spans 16 amino acids. Germline V gives CDR1 LGHNA, CDR2 YSLEER. V lost 0 bases and J lost 10, with 16 bases in between. For the CDR3, the DNA is TGCGCCAGCAGCCAAGAAACAACCCGGGGGAACTCACCCCTCCACTTT. Protein product: CASSQETTRGNSPLHF.

The J gene is TRBJ1-3, the V gene TRBV12-5; D remains unclear. Trimming took off 6 bases at V and 1 base at J, with 10 bases between the two ends. Germline CDR1 is LGHNT and CDR2 is FRNRAP. The CDR3 is 14 residues long. The CDR3 nucleotides read TGTGCTAGTGGCCCCCGCGTATCTGGAAACACCATATATTTT. This sequence encodes CASGPRVSGNTIYF.

This rearrangement joins TRBV18 to TRBJ1-6; 7 positions agree with TRBD1. The germline gives CDR1 KGHSH, CDR2 LQKENI. The ends lost 6 bases at V and 6 bases at J; junction bases unmatched: 5. The CDR3 is 14 amino acids. In nucleotides, the CDR3 is TGTGCCAGCTCTCCGGGACAGATTAATTCACCCCTCCACTTT. Protein product: CASSPGQINSPLHF.

V and J are TRBV6-6 and TRBJ1-1; D ambiguous. V lost 4 bases and J 10 bases, leaving 13 bases between the germline ends. The CDR3 runs 12 residues. Germline V gene data show CDR1 as MNHNY and CDR2 as SVGAGI (reference sequence). Written as DNA, the CDR3 is TGTGCCAGCAGTTGGACTCTAATCGTAGCTTTCTTT. Amino acids: CASSWTLIVAFF.

The CDR3 is CASSRRDRAYEQYF. The CDR3 nucleotides read TGTGCCAGCAGCCGACGGGACAGGGCCTACGAGCAGTACTTC. The V call is TRBV11-3, the J call TRBJ2-7; 9 positions match TRBD1. The V and J ends lost 5 bases and 2 bases, in that order; junction bases with no gene match: 4. This CDR3 spans 14 amino acids. The germline V gene encodes CDR1 SGHNT and CDR2 YENEEA.